The entry below describes one T cell receptor (beta chain). Its antigen is unidentified. The sample belongs to a study of regulatory and conventional T cells in RAG deficiency. Study results and limitations: Patient subsets had shorter CDR3s; Omenn Treg-Tconv overlap exceeded 90%. Other subsets showed 9 to 10-fold reductions, but Treg unique TCR beta sequences fell roughly 100-fold in these patients.

Blood CD4+ CD25-low CD127-high conventional T cells supplied the genomic DNA template. From germline, CDR1 is LNHDA and CDR2 SQIVND (reference sequence). The CDR3 contains 17 residues. V shed 3 bases, J shed 0 bases, and the junction held 4 bases outside the gene matches. The assay was immunoSEQ multiplex PCR, and TCRdb's table has in-frame clones only and misses some. The sample consists of some 23,000 clones, around 92% of them appearing once. These records were also assigned to another study, of regulatory T cells. That source adds: Primers: 52 TRBV forward and 13 TRBJ reverse. In patients, unique TRB V-J pairs were restricted and V/J usage skewed, especially in Tregs.

The gene calls are TRBV19 and TRBJ2-6; 8 bases are a match to TRBD1. Sequencing input: CD4+ T cells sorted from blood. The receptor's source is a human donor in good health. The CDR3 bases are TGTGCCAGTAGTATGATGACAGGGGACTCTGGGGCCAACGTCCTGACTTTC. Its translation is CASSMMTGDSGANVLTF.